This T cell receptor beta chain was sequenced for a study of tumor-infiltrating lymphocytes in primary liver carcinoma (TCRdb year 2017). Context from the whole study: Of the five patients, three men and two women aged 30 to 69 years, four had hepatocellular carcinoma and one had combined HCC and intrahepatic cholangiocarcinoma. The tumors of the five patients were staged as T1-T3 N0M0, with maximum diameters ranging from roughly 4 to 10 cm. Samples yielded roughly 3.5 to 8 million productive TCRbeta reads; read depth did not differ significantly between tissue types. TCRbeta repertoire sequencing, expression microarrays and whole-exome sequencing were combined in the study across five regions of each liver tumor, with adjacent normal tissue and blood also included. A total of approximately 35 specimens from 5 patients, comprising approximately 25 tumor regions, 5 adjacent noncancerous liver tissues and 5 peripheral blood samples, were covered by TCRbeta repertoire sequencing. Repertoires from technical replicates were highly reproducible, with mean shared-clone rates approximately 0.9 and correlation coefficients above 0.98.

Without any cell sorting, total RNA and DNA were co-extracted from roughly 18-30 mg of bulk tissue using the AllPrep DNA/RNA mini kit. Surgical resection was performed in China between 2015 and 2016 on a few patients with histopathologically diagnosed primary liver carcinoma. At the time of sampling, the patients were treatment-naive and had chronic HBV infection. Fresh tumor and adjacent tissue pieces were bisected, with one half stored in RNAlater at -80 degrees C and the other half sent for histology. Concerning this clonotype itself: There is no known antigen for this receptor. Qualities for individual bases were not recorded, and no much larger clone is one base off.

General conclusions and limits of the study: A significantly larger repertoire fraction was made up by the top 250 clones in tumors than in blood (p = 0.039). The study included only four to six patients, and the authors note findings should be validated in a larger study. Because only the TCR beta chain was sequenced and unpaired alpha chains were not captured, true repertoire diversity is likely underestimated. Bulk unsorted samples precluded comparing CD4+ and CD8+ T cell repertoires. Consistent with antigen-driven expansion, pairs of tumor regions showed higher repertoire overlap (mean around 36%) than either tumor-adjacent pairs (around 17%) or tumor-blood pairs (roughly 14%).

The junction shows trimming of 1 base on V and 4 bases on J, plus 21 bases between the germline ends. The CDR3 measures 18 amino acids from cysteine to phenylalanine. The DNA shown is the 54-base CDR3, in frame from base 1. Based on the germline V gene, the CDR1 and CDR2 sequences are SGHAT and FQNNGV. A constant-region primer and ProtoScript II reverse transcriptase were used to reverse-transcribe TCRbeta-specific cDNA from approximately 550 ng total RNA. The TCRbeta libraries were prepared through three rounds of nested multiplex PCR following a slightly modified ARM-PCR procedure. The first two PCR rounds used multiplex TRBV1-TRBV30 forward primers with a Cbeta reverse primer, each for about 9 cycles. Sample barcodes and Illumina adapters were added in a final 25-cycle PCR using Deep VentR polymerase. Amplicons of 200-500 bp were gel-purified with a QIAquick gel extraction kit before sequencing. An Illumina HiSeq 2500 was used to sequence the TCRbeta amplicons, generating 250-bp paired-end reads. The source study handled its data this way. Quality trimming of reads was performed with Trimmomatic v0.33, and paired reads were merged with FLASH v1.2.11 so that full CDR3 sequences could be recovered. V, D and J germline segments were assigned to the rearranged TCRbeta sequences using MiGEC v1.2.1b. Clonotype statistics, along with Shannon-Wiener diversity indices, were calculated using VDJtools v1.0.0. To cut down on sampling bias, every analysis after diversity analysis relied on just the 250 most abundant clonotypes from each sample. Using fastp at Q25 and MiXCR, TCRdb reprocessed the public reads and kept productive beta chains. Rows merge per CDR3 protein into single entries with the most common DNA and genes. Clone size and V and J calls follow TCRdb, not the original study. The sample table records about 120,000 distinct CDR3 sequences; around 70% of these occur just once. Over 6.5% of the sample goes to the ten largest clones.

The clonotype originates from a woman aged 55-69 years with primary liver carcinoma and hepatitis B virus infection. Rearrangement joined TRBV11-2 to TRBJ2-3, with the D gene not confidently named. The sequencing input was tumor-adjacent normal liver tissue. The CDR3 protein: CASSLGIGEPPAADTQYF. DNA sequence: TGTGCCAGCAGCTTAGGGATAGGAGAGCCCCCGGCGGCAGATACGCAGTATTTT.